A selection of T cell receptor beta chains follows, all from one sample in a study of blood T cell repertoires in COVID-19. The data were produced by immunoSEQ multiplex PCR, yet TCRdb's version contains in-frame clones alone and is incomplete. The sample includes a few hundred thousand clones, 80% to 90% of them seen just once. Sequencing was performed on PBMCs or T cells enriched from blood (not recorded which). The origin of the receptors is a man younger than 45 who had recovered from COVID-19. The CDR3 runs from the conserved cysteine through the conserved F or W. A D gene is named only where the DNA matches it firmly. The listing skips clone size in some rows; elsewhere it reads once, few, many or a size class.

d_call,clone_size,j_call,v_call,cdr3_aa,cdr3_nt
TRBD2,NA,TRBJ2-3,TRBV5-6,CASSLGIKASGDTDTQYF,TGTGCCAGCAGCTTGGGGATAAAGGCTAGCGGGGATACAGATACGCAGTATTTT
NA,NA,TRBJ1-1,TRBV20-1,CSLQVGEAFF,TGCAGTCTACAGGTGGGTGAAGCTTTCTTT
TRBD1,NA,TRBJ1-5,TRBV4-1,CASSQDIAGGEGNQPQHF,TGCGCCAGCAGCCAAGATATCGCAGGGGGCGAAGGCAATCAGCCCCAGCATTTT
NA,NA,TRBJ2-2,TRBV6-1,CASSEAGSNTGELFF,TGTGCCAGCAGTGAGGCAGGGTCGAACACCGGGGAGCTGTTTTTT
NA,NA,TRBJ2-7,TRBV21-1,CASLPAAGLRAYEQYF,TGTGCCAGCCTACCGGCGGCGGGACTGAGAGCCTACGAGCAGTACTTC
TRBD1,NA,TRBJ1-6,TRBV9,CASSAGQGYNSPLHF,TGTGCCAGCAGCGCTGGACAGGGCTATAATTCACCCCTCCACTTT
TRBD1,NA,TRBJ1-1,TRBV27,CASSRREDRGFVNTEAFF,TGTGCCAGCAGTCGGAGGGAGGACAGGGGATTTGTGAACACTGAAGCTTTCTTT
TRBD1,NA,TRBJ1-6,TRBV3-1/TRBV3-2,CASSGTGNNSPLHF,TGTGCCAGCAGCGGGACAGGGAATAATTCACCCCTCCACTTT
TRBD1,NA,TRBJ2-2,TRBV19,CASRGTGVTGELFF,TGTGCCAGTAGAGGGACAGGGGTCACCGGGGAGCTGTTTTTT
NA,NA,TRBJ1-1,TRBV10-3,CAISESYQAAEAFF,TGTGCCATCAGTGAGTCTTATCAGGCAGCTGAAGCTTTCTTT
TRBD1,NA,TRBJ1-2,TRBV7-8,CASRKTGTGDYGYTF,TGTGCCAGCAGAAAAACCGGGACAGGGGATTATGGCTACACCTTC
TRBD1,NA,TRBJ2-1,TRBV10-1,CASSDQDREGEQFF,TGCGCCAGCAGTGACCAAGACAGGGAAGGTGAGCAGTTCTTC
TRBD1,NA,TRBJ1-4,TRBV25-1,CASTLGQGAEKLFF,TGTGCCAGCACCCTGGGACAGGGGGCTGAAAAACTGTTTTTT
NA,NA,TRBJ1-1,TRBV30,CAWSFSGVGEAFF,TGTGCCTGGAGTTTTTCGGGGGTGGGTGAAGCTTTCTTT
TRBD1,NA,TRBJ1-5,TRBV6-2/TRBV6-3,CASSWTGGDQPQHF,TGTGCCAGCAGCTGGACAGGGGGCGACCAGCCCCAGCATTTT
NA,NA,TRBJ1-2,TRBV9,CASSAPSDRTHDYGYTF,TGTGCCAGCAGCGCCCCGTCCGATCGGACTCATGACTATGGCTACACCTTC
NA,NA,TRBJ1-5,TRBV4-2,CASSQGQGSYQPQHF,TGTGCCAGCAGCCAAGGCCAGGGAAGCTATCAGCCCCAGCATTTT
TRBD2,NA,TRBJ2-3,TRBV5-4,CASSLGGLAGVSGDTQYF,TGTGCCAGCAGCTTGGGAGGACTAGCGGGGGTCTCAGGAGATACGCAGTATTTT
TRBD1,once,TRBJ1-6,TRBV3-1/TRBV3-2,CASAPRGRGLYSPLHF,TGTGCCAGCGCCCCGCGGGGCAGGGGGCTTTATTCACCCCTCCACTTT
NA,once,TRBJ1-1,TRBV3-1/TRBV3-2,CASSQHTQGTEAFF,TGTGCCAGCAGCCAACACACCCAGGGCACTGAAGCTTTCTTT
TRBD2,NA,TRBJ2-5,TRBV25-1,CAARGAGVQETQYF,TGTGCCGCGCGGGGAGCGGGGGTCCAAGAGACCCAGTACTTC
NA,NA,TRBJ2-1,TRBV10-1,CASSPGLTEQFF,TGCGCCAGCAGTCCGGGACTTACTGAGCAGTTCTTC
NA,once,TRBJ1-6,TRBV5-6,CASSFQGTLTSPLHF,TGTGCCAGCAGCTTTCAGGGTACTCTGACGTCACCCCTCCACTTT
TRBD1,NA,TRBJ2-2,TRBV23-1,CASNDRGNTGELFF,TGCGCCAGCAACGACAGGGGGAACACCGGGGAGCTGTTTTTT
TRBD1,NA,TRBJ1-2,TRBV6-5,CASRRTGVYGYTF,TGTGCCAGCAGGCGGACAGGCGTCTATGGCTACACCTTC
NA,NA,TRBJ1-5,TRBV5-5,CASSQDGGLGQPQHF,TGTGCCAGCAGCCAAGACGGGGGGCTCGGTCAGCCCCAGCATTTT
NA,NA,TRBJ1-2,TRBV9,CASSVAGREGYGYTF,TGTGCCAGCAGCGTAGCTGGCAGGGAGGGCTATGGCTACACCTTC
NA,NA,TRBJ1-5,TRBV20-1,CSAIDTGGNQPQHF,TGCAGTGCTATTGACACGGGGGGGAATCAGCCCCAGCATTTT
NA,NA,TRBJ1-1,TRBV6-5,CASRRLENLDTEAFF,TGTGCCAGCAGACGCCTAGAAAATCTCGACACTGAAGCTTTCTTT
NA,once,TRBJ1-3,TRBV18,CASSPQRQTSGNTIYF,TGTGCCAGCTCACCACAAAGACAGACCTCTGGAAACACCATATATTTT
NA,NA,TRBJ2-1,TRBV7-9,CASSFDIEWDEQFF,TGTGCCAGCAGCTTTGACATAGAATGGGATGAGCAGTTCTTC
NA,NA,TRBJ1-2,TRBV6-5,CASSYYRSWGHGYTF,TGTGCCAGCAGTTATTACAGGTCTTGGGGGCATGGCTACACCTTC
NA,NA,TRBJ1-2,TRBV3-1/TRBV3-2,CASSQGSTGIYGYTF,TGTGCCAGCAGCCAGGGCAGCACAGGGATATATGGCTACACCTTC
TRBD1,NA,TRBJ1-1,TRBV7-8,CATGQGLLTEAFF,TGTGCCACCGGACAGGGACTGTTGACTGAAGCTTTCTTT
NA,NA,TRBJ1-2,TRBV28,CASSPFLRGSNYGYTF,TGTGCCAGCAGCCCATTTTTGAGGGGGTCTAACTATGGCTACACCTTC
TRBD1,NA,TRBJ1-5,TRBV12-3/TRBV12-4,CASSRQGQPQHF,TGTGCCAGCAGCAGACAGGGGCAGCCCCAGCATTTT
NA,NA,TRBJ1-2,TRBV4-1,CASSQVSSGGYTF,TGCGCCAGCAGCCAAGTGTCCAGTGGCGGCTACACCTTC
NA,NA,TRBJ1-5,TRBV7-9,CASSSAGNGQPQHF,TGTGCCAGCAGTTCCGCAGGTAATGGTCAGCCCCAGCATTTT
NA,NA,TRBJ1-6,TRBV2,CASSDTRAYNSPLHF,TGTGCCAGCAGTGACACCCGAGCCTATAATTCACCCCTCCACTTT
NA,NA,TRBJ2-1,TRBV5-1,CASSLLWATSGEQFF,TGCGCCAGCAGCTTGTTGTGGGCTACCTCCGGTGAGCAGTTCTTC
TRBD2,NA,TRBJ2-3,TRBV5-1,CASSPVSGGTDTQYF,TGCGCCAGCAGCCCAGTCAGCGGGGGCACAGATACGCAGTATTTT